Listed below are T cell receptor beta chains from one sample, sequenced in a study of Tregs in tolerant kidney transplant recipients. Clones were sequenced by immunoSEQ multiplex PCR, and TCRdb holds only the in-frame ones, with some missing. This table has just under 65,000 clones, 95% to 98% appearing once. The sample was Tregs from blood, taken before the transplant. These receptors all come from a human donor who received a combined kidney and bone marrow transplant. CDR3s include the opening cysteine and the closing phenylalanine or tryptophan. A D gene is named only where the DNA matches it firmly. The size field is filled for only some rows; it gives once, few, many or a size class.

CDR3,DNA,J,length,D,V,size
CASRLRLTGELFF,TGCGCCAGCAGGCTGCGGTTGACCGGGGAGCTGTTTTTT,TRBJ2-2,13,-,TRBV5-1,-
CAWSVASGGADTQYF,TGTGCCTGGAGTGTAGCCAGCGGGGGGGCCGATACGCAGTATTTT,TRBJ2-3,15,TRBD2,TRBV30,once
CASSRPGDGYTF,TGTGCCAGCAGCCGGCCGGGAGATGGCTACACCTTC,TRBJ1-2,12,-,TRBV7-2,-
CASSLDTGSGAFF,TGCGCCAGCAGCTTGGATACGGGGTCGGGAGCTTTCTTT,TRBJ1-1,13,-,TRBV5-1,-
CASSFGPGAYEQYF,TGTGCCAGCAGCTTCGGGCCCGGGGCCTACGAGCAGTACTTC,TRBJ2-7,14,-,TRBV9,-
CASSTRGQANYGYTF,TGTGCCAGCAGCACCCGGGGACAGGCCAACTATGGCTACACCTTC,TRBJ1-2,15,TRBD1,TRBV9,-
CASSHPGGNEQFF,TGTGCCAGCAGCCATCCGGGGGGCAATGAGCAGTTCTTC,TRBJ2-1,13,TRBD2,TRBV7-2,-
CASSRDRGAREQYF,TGTGCCAGCTCACGGGACAGGGGTGCGAGGGAGCAGTACTTC,TRBJ2-7,14,TRBD1,TRBV18,-
CASSLTRQGYNEQFF,TGTGCCAGCAGCTTAACCCGACAGGGCTACAATGAGCAGTTCTTC,TRBJ2-1,15,TRBD1,TRBV7-3,-
CASSPVGSGANVLTF,TGTGCCAGCTCACCAGTCGGGTCTGGGGCCAACGTCCTGACTTTC,TRBJ2-6,15,-,TRBV18,-
CASSLGGQGYQPQHF,TGTGCCAGCAGCCTGGGGGGACAGGGCTATCAGCCCCAGCATTTT,TRBJ1-5,15,TRBD1,TRBV5-5,-
CSARGVTEAFF,TGCAGTGCCCGCGGGGTCACTGAAGCTTTCTTT,TRBJ1-1,11,-,TRBV20-1,-
CASSLWTGLNTGELFF,TGTGCCAGCAGCCTTTGGACAGGGCTGAACACCGGGGAGCTGTTTTTT,TRBJ2-2,16,TRBD1,TRBV28,-
CASSPSWARAGGPEQYF,TGCGCCAGCAGCCCTTCCTGGGCGAGAGCGGGGGGGCCCGAGCAGTACTTC,TRBJ2-7,17,TRBD2,TRBV4-1,-
CASSFALEYEQYF,TGTGCCAGCAGCTTCGCCCTAGAGTACGAGCAGTACTTC,TRBJ2-7,13,-,TRBV7-2,-
CATSPSGDYGYTF,TGTGCCACCTCTCCGTCGGGAGACTATGGCTACACCTTC,TRBJ1-2,13,-,TRBV6-6,-
CASSIGIDEQYF,TGTGCCAGTAGTATCGGGATCGACGAGCAGTACTTC,TRBJ2-7,12,-,TRBV19,-
CASSLGATPGEQYF,TGCGCCAGCAGCTTGGGGGCTACCCCAGGGGAGCAGTACTTC,TRBJ2-7,14,-,TRBV5-1,-
CASSLEGLPTNNEQFF,TGTGCCAGCAGCTTAGAGGGACTCCCCACCAATAATGAGCAGTTCTTC,TRBJ2-1,16,-,TRBV7-6,-
CASSLASGGVPYEQYF,TGCGCCAGCAGCTTGGCGAGCGGGGGGGTCCCCTACGAGCAGTACTTC,TRBJ2-7,16,TRBD2,TRBV5-1,-
CASRLGFGTEAFF,TGTGCCAGCAGGTTGGGCTTTGGGACTGAAGCTTTCTTT,TRBJ1-1,13,-,TRBV7-3,-
CASSPLAQNSGNTIYF,TGTGCCAGCTCACCGCTAGCACAGAACTCTGGAAACACCATATATTTT,TRBJ1-3,16,-,TRBV18,-
CASSWSGGANTEAFF,TGTGCCAGCAGCTGGAGCGGGGGCGCTAACACTGAAGCTTTCTTT,TRBJ1-1,15,-,TRBV7-2,-
CATQRGGGAYNEQFF,TGCGCCACGCAGAGGGGCGGGGGGGCCTACAATGAGCAGTTCTTC,TRBJ2-1,15,TRBD2,TRBV10-2,-
CASSLASGGELFF,TGTGCCAGCAGCTTAGCGTCCGGGGGGGAGCTGTTTTTT,TRBJ2-2,13,-,TRBV7-2,-
CARSFGRPRVSTDTQYF,TGTGCCAGAAGCTTTGGCCGCCCGAGGGTGTCCACAGATACGCAGTATTTT,TRBJ2-3,17,-,TRBV5-3,-
CASSWDRENGELFF,TGTGCCAGCAGCTGGGACAGGGAGAACGGGGAGCTGTTTTTT,TRBJ2-2,14,TRBD1,TRBV5-5,-
CASSPRGYQETQYF,TGTGCCAGCAGCCCCAGGGGGTACCAAGAGACCCAGTACTTC,TRBJ2-5,14,TRBD1,TRBV5-6,-
CASSLGGQIYGYTF,TGTGCCAGCAGCCTGGGGGGGCAAATCTATGGCTACACCTTC,TRBJ1-2,14,-,TRBV5-6,medium-sized
CASSFRRGLYEQYF,TGTGCCAGCAGCTTCAGGAGGGGTTTATACGAGCAGTACTTC,TRBJ2-7,14,-,TRBV7-8,-
CASSLAEGQENTGELFF,TGTGCCAGCAGCTTAGCCGAAGGACAGGAGAACACCGGGGAGCTGTTTTTT,TRBJ2-2,17,TRBD1,TRBV7-9,once
CASSDRRTSGTYNEQFF,TGTGCCAGCAGTGACCGAAGGACTAGCGGAACCTACAATGAGCAGTTCTTC,TRBJ2-1,17,TRBD2,TRBV6-4,-
CASSLAGRPTQYF,TGCGCCAGCAGCTTGGCCGGGAGACCCACCCAGTACTTC,TRBJ2-5,13,-,TRBV5-1,-
CASSYWDRQIGYTF,TGTGCCAGCAGCTACTGGGACAGGCAAATCGGCTACACCTTC,TRBJ1-2,14,TRBD1,TRBV7-8,-
CASSEYSYGYTF,TGTGCCAGCAGTGAGTACAGTTATGGCTACACCTTC,TRBJ1-2,12,-,TRBV2,-
CAWTSTGRGGYTF,TGTGCCTGGACCTCTACAGGGAGAGGAGGCTACACCTTC,TRBJ1-2,13,-,TRBV30,-
CAWSLRYGYTF,TGTGCCTGGAGTCTACGTTATGGCTACACCTTC,TRBJ1-2,11,-,TRBV30,-
CASTPSEADLDTQYF,TGTGCCAGCACCCCTTCTGAAGCGGATTTAGATACGCAGTATTTT,TRBJ2-3,15,-,TRBV7-8,-
CASSPPKGVGTDTQYF,TGTGCCAGCTCACCTCCCAAGGGGGTGGGTACAGATACGCAGTATTTT,TRBJ2-3,16,-,TRBV18,-
CASSRPGTGVLEQYF,TGTGCCAGCAGCCGCCCCGGGACAGGGGTGCTCGAGCAGTACTTC,TRBJ2-7,15,TRBD1,TRBV7-9,-
CASGLYSNEQFF,TGTGCTAGTGGTTTGTACTCGAATGAGCAGTTCTTC,TRBJ2-1,12,-,TRBV12-5,-
CSARFGYEQYF,TGCAGTGCTAGATTCGGCTACGAGCAGTACTTC,TRBJ2-7,11,-,TRBV20-1,-
CASSFSRDLYGYTF,TGTGCCAGCAGCTTCTCCCGGGATTTATATGGCTACACCTTC,TRBJ1-2,14,-,TRBV7-2,-
CSARDSYEQYF,TGCAGTGCCCGCGACAGTTACGAGCAGTACTTC,TRBJ2-7,11,-,TRBV20-1,-
CASSVGEGGGRNEQFF,TGTGCCAGCAGCGTAGGAGAGGGGGGCGGGAGAAATGAGCAGTTCTTC,TRBJ2-1,16,-,TRBV9,-
CASSVGLAGGQVTQYF,TGTGCCAGCAGCGTAGGGTTAGCGGGAGGACAAGTTACGCAGTATTTT,TRBJ2-3,16,TRBD2,TRBV9,few
CASSVDPTMEGYTF,TGTGCCAGCAGCGTAGATCCAACTATGGAAGGCTACACCTTC,TRBJ1-2,14,-,TRBV9,-
CASSEFGGNQPQHF,TGTGCCAGCAGTGAATTCGGTGGCAATCAGCCCCAGCATTTT,TRBJ1-5,14,-,TRBV25-1,once
CASSALGNTEAFF,TGCGCCAGCAGCGCCCTAGGGAACACTGAAGCTTTCTTT,TRBJ1-1,13,-,TRBV5-1,-
CASSPLRAGELFF,TGTGCCAGCAGCCCCCTGAGAGCCGGGGAGCTGTTTTTT,TRBJ2-2,13,-,TRBV14,-
CASSPTSGEYNEQFF,TGCGCCAGCAGCCCGACTAGCGGGGAATACAATGAGCAGTTCTTC,TRBJ2-1,15,TRBD2,TRBV5-1,-
CASSHVRGRDRVNTGELFF,TGTGCCAGCAGCCACGTGAGGGGTAGGGACAGGGTGAACACCGGGGAGCTGTTTTTT,TRBJ2-2,19,TRBD1,TRBV7-2,once
CASSPSGGVYGYTF,TGTGCCAGCTCACCATCAGGAGGGGTCTATGGCTACACCTTC,TRBJ1-2,14,-,TRBV18,-